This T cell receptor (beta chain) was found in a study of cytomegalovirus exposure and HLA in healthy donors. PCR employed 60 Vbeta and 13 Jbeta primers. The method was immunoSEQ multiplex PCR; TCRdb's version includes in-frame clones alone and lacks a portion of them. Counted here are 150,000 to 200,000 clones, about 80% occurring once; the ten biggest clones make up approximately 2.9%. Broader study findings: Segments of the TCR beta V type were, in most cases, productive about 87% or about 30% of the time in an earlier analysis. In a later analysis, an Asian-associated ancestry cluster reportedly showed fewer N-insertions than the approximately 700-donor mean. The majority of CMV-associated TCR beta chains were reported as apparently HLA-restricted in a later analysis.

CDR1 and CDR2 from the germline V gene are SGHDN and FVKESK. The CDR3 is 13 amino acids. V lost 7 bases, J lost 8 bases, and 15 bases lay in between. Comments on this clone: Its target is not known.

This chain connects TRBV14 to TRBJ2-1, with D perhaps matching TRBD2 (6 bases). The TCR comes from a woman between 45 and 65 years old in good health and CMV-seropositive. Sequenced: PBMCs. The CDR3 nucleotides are TGTGCCAGCACCAAGAAAGGAGGGGATGAGCAGTTCTTC. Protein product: CASTKKGGDEQFF.